A single sample gave rise to the 16 T cell receptor beta chains below, sequenced in a study of blood T cell repertoires in COVID-19. Generated by immunoSEQ multiplex PCR, the TCRdb table keeps only in-frame clones and is missing some. The repertoire holds fewer than 350,000 clones, roughly nine tenths seen once, with approximately 12% in the top ten. Input material: peripheral blood. All receptors come from a woman between 25 and 40 years old with COVID-19, enrolled during active disease.

This chain uses TRBV24-1 with TRBJ2-3; TRBD2 matches 7 bases. The CDR3 is made up of 17 amino acids. Germline-derived CDR1 and CDR2 are KGHDR and SFDVKD. J lost 1 base, V lost 1 base, and 7 bases had no gene match. CDR3 DNA sequence: TGTGCCACCAGTGATTTCTTGGCGGGGGATCGCACAGATACGCAGTATTTT. Translating gives CATSDFLAGDRTDTQYF.

The genes are TRBV6-4 and TRBJ1-6; the D gene is possibly TRBD1 (6 bases). Germline V gives CDR1 MRHNA, CDR2 SNTAGT. V was clipped by 8 bases and J by 10 bases, with 18 bases between them. This CDR3 contains 14 residues. CDR3 residues: CASQPNRVDSPLHF. CDR3 DNA sequence: TGTGCCAGCCAACCTAACAGGGTTGACTCACCCCTCCACTTT.

The table lists this clone with a few counts. The CDR3, as DNA: TGTGCCAGCAGTTTAACAGGGGGAAATAATTCACCCCTCCACTTT. It specifies CASSLTGGNNSPLHF. This sequence joins TRBV28 and TRBJ1-6; 8 bases agree with TRBD1. The CDR3 sequence is 15 residues long. Germline V gene lookup returns CDR1 MDHEN and CDR2 SYDVKM. Trimming took 2 bases from V and 5 from J; bases not matched to a gene: 2.

This chain uses TRBV30 with TRBJ2-2, with a weak D call TRBD2 (6 bases). CDR3 size: 11 residues. Trimming left V 1 base short and J 13 bases short, with 10 bases between. Germline values: CDR1 GTSNPN, CDR2 SVGIG (reference sequence). Written as DNA, the CDR3 is TGTGCCTGGAGTGGGGGGGTGCGGCTGTTTTTT. Residues: CAWSGGVRLFF.

J is TRBJ1-1 and V is TRBV14; D might be TRBD1 (5 bases). The CDR3 covers 15 residues. CDR1 is SGHDN, CDR2 FVKESK, per germline. Trimming pared 3 bases from V and 5 bases from J, leaving 16 bases between. The CDR3: CASSQYGAVGTEAFF. DNA for the CDR3: TGTGCCAGCAGCCAGTATGGGGCAGTCGGGACTGAAGCTTTCTTT.

The V and J genes are TRBV7-9 and TRBJ1-2; the D is unclear. V was clipped by 7 bases and J by 2 bases, with 17 bases between them. The germline V gene encodes CDR1 SEHNR and CDR2 FQNEAQ (reference sequence). This CDR3 contains 15 residues. The CDR3 is CASTPLAGGNYGYTF. The CDR3, as DNA: TGTGCCAGCACCCCGCTAGCGGGAGGGAACTATGGCTACACCTTC.

CDR3 region: CASVPSGFYEQYF. The CDR3 bases are TGTGCCAGCGTCCCTAGCGGGTTCTACGAGCAGTACTTC. The V and J genes are TRBV2 and TRBJ2-7, with TRBD2 matching 8 bases. This CDR3 contains 13 residues. The germline gives CDR1 SNHLY, CDR2 FYNNEI. The ends lost 8 bases at V and 3 bases at J; junction bases unmatched: 6.

The rearrangement uses TRBV10-2 and TRBJ2-3; 10 bases align to TRBD2. Trimming at V came to 6 bases and at J to 4 bases, leaving 10 bases not matched to a gene. The CDR3 spans 16 residues. CDR1 and CDR2 from the germline V gene are WSHSY and SAAADI. CDR3 DNA sequence: TGCGCCAGCAGGAAACTCAGCGGGGGGGTGTCAGATACGCAGTATTTT. Encoded protein: CASRKLSGGVSDTQYF.

The chain carries TRBV5-1 and TRBJ1-6; maybe TRBD1 (5 bases). Germline V gene sequence: CDR1 SGHRS, CDR2 YFSETQ. The CDR3 loop spans 17 amino acids. V lost 0 bases and J 0 bases, leaving 10 bases between the germline ends. The CDR3 sequence is CASSLVGGPSYNSPLHF. DNA of the CDR3: TGCGCCAGCAGCTTGGTGGGGGGACCCTCCTATAATTCACCCCTCCACTTT.

In this sample, this clone turned up once. The rearrangement uses TRBV4-1 and TRBJ1-3; D call uncertain. Trimming took 0 bases from V and 0 from J, leaving 6 bases between them. Looked up from germline, CDR1 is MGHRA and CDR2 is YSYEKL. The CDR3 covers 15 residues. The CDR3 region has the DNA TGCGCCAGCAGCCAAGATAGCCGCTCTGGAAACACCATATATTTT. This translates into CASSQDSRSGNTIYF.

The chain couples TRBV5-1 to TRBJ2-7, with 9 bases identical to TRBD1. CDR1 is SGHRS and CDR2 is YFSETQ in the germline V gene. This CDR3 is built from 17 residues. The ends lost 8 bases at V and 4 bases at J; junction bases unmatched: 19. The CDR3 reads CASQLIGTGLGGYEQYF. The CDR3 bases are TGCGCCAGTCAGCTTATCGGGACAGGGCTGGGGGGTTACGAGCAGTACTTC.

The chain links TRBV5-4 to TRBJ2-1; 8 bases match TRBD2. Unmatched junction bases numbered 11, after V lost 3 bases and J lost 12 bases. Germline V gene data show CDR1 as SGHNT and CDR2 as YYREEE (reference sequence). This CDR3 has 14 amino acids. This CDR3 reads CASSSGGRRLGQFF. For the CDR3, the DNA is TGTGCCAGCAGCTCGGGGGGGAGACGTCTCGGGCAGTTCTTC.

The chain has TRBV7-2 and TRBJ2-1; perhaps TRBD1 as D (5 bases). The CDR3 has 16 amino acids. Germline V gene lookup returns CDR1 SGHTA and CDR2 FQGNSA. Between the trimmed V and J ends, which lost 5 bases and 2 bases, there was a span of 16 bases. This CDR3 reads CASSVLLVGAYNEQFF. In DNA form, the CDR3 reads TGTGCCAGCAGCGTCCTGCTAGTAGGGGCCTACAATGAGCAGTTCTTC. Combining the CDR3 with reference TRBV7-2 and TRBJ2-1 gives the whole variable domain GAGVSQSPSNKVTEKGKDVELRCDPISGHTALYWYRQSLGQGLEFLIYFQGNSAPDKSGLPSDRFSAERTGGSVSTLTIQRTQQEDSAVYLCASSVLLVGAYNEQFFGPGTRLTVL.

The chain recombines TRBV7-6 with TRBJ2-1; D is possibly TRBD2 (6 bases). Trimming pared 5 bases from V and 0 bases from J, leaving 14 bases between. The CDR3 contains 16 residues. In germline, CDR1 is SGHVS, CDR2 FNYEAQ. The CDR3 reads CASSLWTGASYNEQFF. CDR3 DNA: TGTGCCAGCAGCCTCTGGACGGGAGCCTCCTACAATGAGCAGTTCTTC.

This clone was observed a handful of times. CDR3 coding DNA: TGTGCCAGCAGCCAAGAAGGCCGGCAGGCCCTCGGAGAGCAGTTCTTC. This gives the protein CASSQEGRQALGEQFF. This chain uses TRBV3-1 (or the pseudogene TRBV3-2) with TRBJ2-1; no definite D call. V lost 0 bases and J 10 bases, leaving 19 bases between the germline ends. Per the germline V gene, CDR1 is LGHDT and CDR2 is YNNKEL (reference sequence). The CDR3 runs 16 residues.

The V call is TRBV19, the J call TRBJ2-1; 9 bases agree with TRBD2. J gave up 2 bases and V 4 bases, and 0 bases lay outside the gene matches. The germline CDR1 and CDR2 sequences are LNHDA and SQIVND (reference sequence). The CDR3 is 14 residues long. The CDR3 here is CASSSGGAYNEQFF. The CDR3 DNA follows: TGTGCCAGTAGTAGCGGGGGGGCCTACAATGAGCAGTTCTTC.